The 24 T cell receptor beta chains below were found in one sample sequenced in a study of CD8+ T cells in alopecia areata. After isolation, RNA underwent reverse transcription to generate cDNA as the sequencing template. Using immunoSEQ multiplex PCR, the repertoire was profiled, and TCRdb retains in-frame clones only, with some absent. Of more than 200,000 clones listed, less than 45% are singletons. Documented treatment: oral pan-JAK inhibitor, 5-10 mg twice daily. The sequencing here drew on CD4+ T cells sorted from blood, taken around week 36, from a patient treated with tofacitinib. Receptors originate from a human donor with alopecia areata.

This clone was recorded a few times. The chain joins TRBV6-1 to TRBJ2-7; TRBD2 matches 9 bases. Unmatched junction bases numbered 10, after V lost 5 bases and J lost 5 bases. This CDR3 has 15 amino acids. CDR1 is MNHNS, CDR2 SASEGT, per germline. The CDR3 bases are TGTGCCAGCAGTCCCGGCATAGCGGGAGTCAACGAGCAGTACTTC. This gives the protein CASSPGIAGVNEQYF.

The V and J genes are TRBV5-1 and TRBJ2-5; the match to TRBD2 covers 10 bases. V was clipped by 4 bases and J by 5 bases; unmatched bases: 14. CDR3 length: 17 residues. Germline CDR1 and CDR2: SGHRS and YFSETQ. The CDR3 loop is CASSRRPPSGSAETQYF. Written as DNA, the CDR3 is TGCGCCAGCAGCAGAAGACCCCCTAGCGGGAGTGCGGAGACCCAGTACTTC.

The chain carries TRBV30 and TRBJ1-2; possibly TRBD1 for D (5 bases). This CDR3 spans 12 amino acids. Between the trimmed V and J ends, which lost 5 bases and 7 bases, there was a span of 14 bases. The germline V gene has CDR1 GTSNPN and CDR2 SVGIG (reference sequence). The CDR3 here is CAWAGGYRGYTF. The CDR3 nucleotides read TGTGCCTGGGCCGGGGGGTACCGTGGCTACACCTTC.

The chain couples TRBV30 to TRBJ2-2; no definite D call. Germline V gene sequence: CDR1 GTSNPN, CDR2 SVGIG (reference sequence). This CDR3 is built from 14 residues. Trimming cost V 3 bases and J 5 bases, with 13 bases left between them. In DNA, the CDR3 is TGTGCCTGGAGCAAAAGCCAAGGGACCGGGGAGCTGTTTTTT. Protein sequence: CAWSKSQGTGELFF. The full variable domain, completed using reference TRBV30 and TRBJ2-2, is SQTIHQWPATLVQPVGSPLSLECTVEGTSNPNLYWYRQAAGRGLQLLFYSVGIGQISSEVPQNLSASRPQDRQFILSSKKLLLSDSGFYLCAWSKSQGTGELFFGEGSRLTVL.

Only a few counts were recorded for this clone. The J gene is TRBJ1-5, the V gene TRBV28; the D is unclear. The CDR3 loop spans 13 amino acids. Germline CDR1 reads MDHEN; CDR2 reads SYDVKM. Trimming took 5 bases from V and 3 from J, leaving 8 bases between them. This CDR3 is CASSVQNNQPQHF. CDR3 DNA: TGTGCCAGCAGTGTCCAGAACAATCAGCCCCAGCATTTT.

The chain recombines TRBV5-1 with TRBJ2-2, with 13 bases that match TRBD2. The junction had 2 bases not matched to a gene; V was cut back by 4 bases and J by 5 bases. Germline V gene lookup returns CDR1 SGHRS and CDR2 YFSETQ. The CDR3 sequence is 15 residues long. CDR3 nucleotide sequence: TGCGCCAGCAGCCGGACTAGCGGGAGTACCGGGGAGCTGTTTTTT. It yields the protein CASSRTSGSTGELFF.

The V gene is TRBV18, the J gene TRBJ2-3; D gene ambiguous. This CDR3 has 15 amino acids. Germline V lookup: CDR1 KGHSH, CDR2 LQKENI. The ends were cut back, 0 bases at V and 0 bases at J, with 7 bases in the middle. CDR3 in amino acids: CASSPPSMSTDTQYF. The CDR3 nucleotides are TGTGCCAGCTCACCACCTTCCATGAGCACAGATACGCAGTATTTT.

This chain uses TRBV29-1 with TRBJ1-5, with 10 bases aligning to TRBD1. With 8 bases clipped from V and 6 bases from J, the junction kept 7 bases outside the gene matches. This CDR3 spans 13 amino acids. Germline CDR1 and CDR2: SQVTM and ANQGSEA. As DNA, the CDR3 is TGCAGCACAATGACAGGGGGCAGTCAGCCCCAGCATTTT. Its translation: CSTMTGGSQPQHF.

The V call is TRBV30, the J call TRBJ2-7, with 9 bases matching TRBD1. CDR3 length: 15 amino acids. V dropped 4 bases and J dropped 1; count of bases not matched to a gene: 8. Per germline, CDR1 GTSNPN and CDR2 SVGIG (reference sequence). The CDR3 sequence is CAWTSGQGPSYEQYF. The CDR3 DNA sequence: TGTGCCTGGACTTCGGGACAGGGTCCATCCTACGAGCAGTACTTC.

As DNA, the CDR3 is TGTGCCAGCAGTTCCACTAGCGGGGCATACGAGCAGTACTTC. Its translation is CASSSTSGAYEQYF. The V call is TRBV28, the J call TRBJ2-7; 10 bases fit TRBD2. The CDR3 is made up of 14 amino acids. Germline V CDR1 and CDR2: MDHEN, SYDVKM. J gave up 4 bases and V 4 bases, and 4 bases lay outside the gene matches.

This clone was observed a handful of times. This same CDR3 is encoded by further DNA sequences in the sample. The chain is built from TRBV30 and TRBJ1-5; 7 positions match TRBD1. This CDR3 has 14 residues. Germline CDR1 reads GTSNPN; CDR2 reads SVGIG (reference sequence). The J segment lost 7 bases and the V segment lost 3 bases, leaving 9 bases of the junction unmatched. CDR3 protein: CAWRGAGGGQPQHF. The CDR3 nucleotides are TGTGCCTGGAGGGGGGCAGGGGGAGGGCAGCCCCAGCATTTT.

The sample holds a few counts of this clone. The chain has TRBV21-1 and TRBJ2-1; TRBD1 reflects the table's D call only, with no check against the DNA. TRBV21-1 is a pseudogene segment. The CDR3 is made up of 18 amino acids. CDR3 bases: TGTGCCAGCAGCAAAGATTCGGCTACAGGTCCTACTCCTGATGAGCAGTTCTTC. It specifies CASSKDSATGPTPDEQFF.

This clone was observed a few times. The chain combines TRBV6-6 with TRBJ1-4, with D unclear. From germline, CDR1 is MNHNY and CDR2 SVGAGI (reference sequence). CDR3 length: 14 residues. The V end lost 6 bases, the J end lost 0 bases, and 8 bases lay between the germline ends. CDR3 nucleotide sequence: TGTGCCAGCAGGGTACACGCAACTAATGAAAAACTGTTTTTT. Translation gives CASRVHATNEKLFF.

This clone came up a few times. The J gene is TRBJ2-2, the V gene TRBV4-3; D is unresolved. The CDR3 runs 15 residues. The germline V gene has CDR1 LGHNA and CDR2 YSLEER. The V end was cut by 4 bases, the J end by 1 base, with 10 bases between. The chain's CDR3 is CASSPLGQNTGELFF. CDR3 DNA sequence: TGCGCCAGCAGCCCACTGGGCCAGAACACCGGGGAGCTGTTTTTT.

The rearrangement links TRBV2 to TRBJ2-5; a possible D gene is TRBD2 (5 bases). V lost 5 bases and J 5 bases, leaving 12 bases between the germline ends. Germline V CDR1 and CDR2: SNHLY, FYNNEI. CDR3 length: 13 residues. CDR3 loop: CASSTEVTETQYF. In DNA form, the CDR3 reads TGTGCCAGCAGTACGGAGGTTACGGAGACCCAGTACTTC.

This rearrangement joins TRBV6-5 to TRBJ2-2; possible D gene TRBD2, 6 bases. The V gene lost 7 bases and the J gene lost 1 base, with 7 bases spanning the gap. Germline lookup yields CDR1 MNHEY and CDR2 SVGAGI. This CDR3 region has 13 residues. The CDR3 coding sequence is TGTGCCAGCAACGGGAGGAACACCGGGGAGCTGTTTTTT. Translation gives CASNGRNTGELFF.

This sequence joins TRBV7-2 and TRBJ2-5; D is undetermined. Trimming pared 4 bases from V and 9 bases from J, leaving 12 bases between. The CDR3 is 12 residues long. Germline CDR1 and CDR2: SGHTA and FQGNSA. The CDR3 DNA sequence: TGTGCCAGCAGCTCCGACCCCTCGGCCCAGTACTTC. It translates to CASSSDPSAQYF. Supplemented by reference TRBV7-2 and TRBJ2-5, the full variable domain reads GAGVSQSPSNKVTEKGKDVELRCDPISGHTALYWYRQSLGQGLEFLIYFQGNSAPDKSGLPSDRFSAERTGGSVSTLTIQRTQQEDSAVYLCASSSDPSAQYFGPGTRLLVL.

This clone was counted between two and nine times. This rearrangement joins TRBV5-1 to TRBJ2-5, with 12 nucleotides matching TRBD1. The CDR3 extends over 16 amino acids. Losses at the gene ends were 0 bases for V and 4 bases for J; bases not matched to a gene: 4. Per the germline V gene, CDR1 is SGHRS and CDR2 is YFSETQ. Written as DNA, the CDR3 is TGCGCCAGCAGCTTGGAGGGACAGGGGGCGTCAGAGACCCAGTACTTC. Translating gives CASSLEGQGASETQYF.

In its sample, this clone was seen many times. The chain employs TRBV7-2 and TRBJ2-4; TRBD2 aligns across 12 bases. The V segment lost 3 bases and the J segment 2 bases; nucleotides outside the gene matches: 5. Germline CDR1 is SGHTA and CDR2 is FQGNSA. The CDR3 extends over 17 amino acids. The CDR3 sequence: CASSFGTSGRSKNIQYF. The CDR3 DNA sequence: TGTGCCAGCAGCTTCGGGACTAGCGGGCGATCCAAAAACATTCAGTACTTC.

This CDR3 reads CASSPKSGPDLEQYF. The CDR3 nucleotides are TGTGCCAGCAGCCCCAAAAGTGGGCCGGACCTCGAGCAGTACTTC. V usage is TRBV7-9 and J usage is TRBJ2-7; D gene unclear. CDR1 and CDR2 from the germline V gene are SEHNR and FQNEAQ (reference sequence). V lost 5 bases and J 6 bases, leaving 20 bases between the germline ends. This CDR3 has 15 amino acids.

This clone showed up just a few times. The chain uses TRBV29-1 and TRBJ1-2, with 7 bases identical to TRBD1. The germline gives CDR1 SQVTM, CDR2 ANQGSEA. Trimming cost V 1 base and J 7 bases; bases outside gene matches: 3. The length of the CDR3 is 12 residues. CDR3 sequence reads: CSVEAAGGGYTF. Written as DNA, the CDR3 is TGCAGCGTTGAAGCCGCAGGGGGTGGCTACACCTTC.

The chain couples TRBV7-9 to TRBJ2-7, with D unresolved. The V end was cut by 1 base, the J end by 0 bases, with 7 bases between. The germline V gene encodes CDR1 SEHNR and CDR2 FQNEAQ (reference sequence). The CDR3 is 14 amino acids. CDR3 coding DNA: TGTGCCAGCAGCTTAGGGTTGGGCTCCTACGAGCAGTACTTC. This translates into CASSLGLGSYEQYF.

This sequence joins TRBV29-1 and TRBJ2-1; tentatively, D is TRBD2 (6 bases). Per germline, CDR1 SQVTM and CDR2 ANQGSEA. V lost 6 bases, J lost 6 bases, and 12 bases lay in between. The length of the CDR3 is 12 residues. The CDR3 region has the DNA TGCAGCGTCATGACTAGTATCAATGAGCAGTTCTTC. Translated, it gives CSVMTSINEQFF.

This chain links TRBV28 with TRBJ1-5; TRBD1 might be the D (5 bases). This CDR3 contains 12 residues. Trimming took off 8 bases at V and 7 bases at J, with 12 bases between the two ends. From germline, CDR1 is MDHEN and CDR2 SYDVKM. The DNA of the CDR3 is TGTGCCAGCGGCGGCTGGGGCCAGCCCCAGCATTTT. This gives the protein CASGGWGQPQHF.